The 7 T cell receptor beta chains given below trace back to one sample, sequenced in a study of blood T cell repertoires in COVID-19. Assay used: immunoSEQ multiplex PCR; TCRdb lists only in-frame clones, some missing. The table records 30,000 to 45,000 clones, more than 70% of them present only once. Material for sequencing was peripheral blood. These receptors originate from a man in his 70s with active COVID-19.

The rearrangement uses TRBV28 and TRBJ2-3; the match to TRBD2 covers 9 bases. Per germline, CDR1 MDHEN and CDR2 SYDVKM. The junction had 19 bases not matched to a gene; V was cut back by 4 bases and J by 2 bases. The CDR3 runs to 20 residues. The CDR3 region is CASSSLLKTGTSRYTDTQYF. The CDR3 region has the DNA TGTGCCAGCAGTTCGCTACTCAAAACCGGGACTAGCCGATACACAGATACGCAGTATTTT.

The chain links TRBV27 to TRBJ2-1; D perhaps matches TRBD2 (5 bases). Germline values: CDR1 MNHEY, CDR2 SMNVEV (reference sequence). The germline V and J ends were trimmed by 2 bases and 4 bases, with 6 bases remaining between them. The CDR3 length is 13 residues. As DNA, the CDR3 is TGTGCCAGCAGTTTACAGCGGTACAATGAGCAGTTCTTC. Amino acids: CASSLQRYNEQFF.

The chain is built from TRBV7-8 and TRBJ1-4; 9 bases agree with TRBD1. V was clipped by 3 bases and J by 4 bases; unmatched bases: 6. The CDR3 covers 16 residues. Germline V lookup: CDR1 SGHVS, CDR2 FQNEAQ. DNA for the CDR3: TGTGCCAGCAGCTTTACAGGGGGCGAATTTAATGAAAAACTGTTTTTT. This gives the protein CASSFTGGEFNEKLFF.

This chain links TRBV24-1 with TRBJ2-3; D may be TRBD2 (6 bases). This CDR3 spans 15 amino acids. The germline V and J ends were trimmed by 5 bases and 0 bases, with 11 bases remaining between them. Looked up from germline, CDR1 is KGHDR and CDR2 is SFDVKD. For the CDR3, the DNA is TGTGCCACCAGTGGTCGGGGGATTAGCACAGATACGCAGTATTTT. Its protein product is CATSGRGISTDTQYF.

This chain joins TRBV28 and TRBJ2-7; D perhaps matches TRBD2 (6 bases). Germline V gives CDR1 MDHEN, CDR2 SYDVKM. Trimming took 3 bases from V and 6 from J, leaving 18 bases between them. The CDR3 totals 15 residues. DNA of the CDR3: TGTGCCAGCAGTTTCCGCCAGGCGGGGCGTAGCGAGCAGTACTTC. Protein product: CASSFRQAGRSEQYF.

The rearrangement joins TRBV19 to TRBJ2-6; TRBD1 agrees at 8 bases. Per the germline V gene, CDR1 is LNHDA and CDR2 is SQIVND (reference sequence). The CDR3 extends over 18 amino acids. V was clipped by 5 bases and J by 1 base; unmatched bases: 10. CDR3 sequence reads: CASSPRQGRRSGANVLTF. In DNA form, the CDR3 reads TGTGCCAGTAGTCCCAGACAGGGGCGGAGATCTGGGGCCAACGTCCTGACTTTC.

CDR3 DNA sequence: TGTGCCAGCAGCTTACTCGGGACAGGGGCGGACACTGAAGCTTTCTTT. This encodes CASSLLGTGADTEAFF. The chain is built from TRBV7-2 and TRBJ1-1, with 10 positions matching TRBD1. This CDR3 comprises 16 residues. The germline V gene encodes CDR1 SGHTA and CDR2 FQGNSA. With 2 bases clipped from V and 3 bases from J, the junction kept 6 bases outside the gene matches.